A selection of T cell receptor beta chains follows, all from one sample in a study of CD8+CD57+ T cells in acquired aplastic anemia. TCRdb re-derived calls from the reads in MiXCR, one entry per CDR3 protein. This sample carries roughly 200,000 distinct CDR3 sequences, roughly three fifths of them seen once, and the ten largest clones take under 55%. The sample was sorted CD4+, CD8+, or CD8+CD57+ T cells (not recorded which) from PBMCs. Receptors originate from a human donor with aplastic anemia. CDR3s include the opening cysteine and the closing phenylalanine or tryptophan. D genes are given only for firm matches. Clone size is not always given. Where it is, it says once, few, many or a class for expanded clones.

-,TRBJ1-2,TRBV4-1,-,TGCGCCAGCAGCCAAGGATCTACTAACTATGGCTACACCTTC,CASSQGSTNYGYTF
-,TRBJ1-4,TRBV20-1,-,TGCAGTGCTAGAGATCCCCTAGCAGTGGCACCCTATGAAAAACTGTTTTTT,CSARDPLAVAPYEKLFF
-,TRBJ2-7,TRBV5-1,TRBD2,TGCGCCAGCAGCTTCCACCTAGCGGGAGGCACCTACGAGCAGTACTTC,CASSFHLAGGTYEQYF
-,TRBJ2-3,TRBV2,TRBD2,TGTGCCAGCAGTGTCGGGACTAGCGGGGGAGCAGATACGCAGTATTTT,CASSVGTSGGADTQYF
few,TRBJ2-7,TRBV9,-,TGTGCCAGCAGCGTGTCGGGGGGCAGCTCCTACGAGCAGTACTTC,CASSVSGGSSYEQYF
once,TRBJ1-5,TRBV5-1,-,TGCGCCAGCTCGCCGGGCAGGGACGATCAGCCCCAGCATTTT,CASSPGRDDQPQHF
-,TRBJ2-2,TRBV19,-,TGTGCCAGTAGAAGTGCGTCGTTGGCAGACAACACCGGGGAGCTGTTTTTT,CASRSASLADNTGELFF
-,TRBJ2-7,TRBV19,TRBD2,TGTGCCAGTAGTCTTCAGCGGGGAACCTACGAGCAGTACTTC,CASSLQRGTYEQYF
-,TRBJ2-1,TRBV12-3/TRBV12-4,TRBD2,TGTGCCAGCAGCTATACTAGCGGGGGGTCGAAACCCTACAATGAGCAGTTCTTC,CASSYTSGGSKPYNEQFF
many,TRBJ2-2,TRBV7-9,-,TGTGCCAGCAGGGAGAGGGCCACATTCCCCGGGGAGCTGTTTTTT,CASRERATFPGELFF